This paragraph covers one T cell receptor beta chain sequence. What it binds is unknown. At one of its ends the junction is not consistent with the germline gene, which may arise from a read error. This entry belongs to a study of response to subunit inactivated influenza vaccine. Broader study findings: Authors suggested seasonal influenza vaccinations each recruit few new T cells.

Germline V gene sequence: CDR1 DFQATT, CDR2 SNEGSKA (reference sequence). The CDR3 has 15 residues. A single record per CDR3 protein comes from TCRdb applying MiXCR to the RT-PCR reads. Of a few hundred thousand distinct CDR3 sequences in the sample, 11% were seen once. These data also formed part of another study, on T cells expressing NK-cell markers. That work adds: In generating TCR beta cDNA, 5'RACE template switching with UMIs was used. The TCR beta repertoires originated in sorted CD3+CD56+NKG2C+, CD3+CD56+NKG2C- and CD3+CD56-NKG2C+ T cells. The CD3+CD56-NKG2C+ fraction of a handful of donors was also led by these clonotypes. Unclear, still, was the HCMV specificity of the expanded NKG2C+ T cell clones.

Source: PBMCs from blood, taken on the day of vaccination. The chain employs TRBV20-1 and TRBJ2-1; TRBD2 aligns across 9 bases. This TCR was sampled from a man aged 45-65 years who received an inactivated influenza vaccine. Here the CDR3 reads CSGRDHGGRVNEQFF. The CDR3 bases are TGCAGTGGTAGAGATCACGGCGGGAGGGTGAATGAGCAGTTCTTC.